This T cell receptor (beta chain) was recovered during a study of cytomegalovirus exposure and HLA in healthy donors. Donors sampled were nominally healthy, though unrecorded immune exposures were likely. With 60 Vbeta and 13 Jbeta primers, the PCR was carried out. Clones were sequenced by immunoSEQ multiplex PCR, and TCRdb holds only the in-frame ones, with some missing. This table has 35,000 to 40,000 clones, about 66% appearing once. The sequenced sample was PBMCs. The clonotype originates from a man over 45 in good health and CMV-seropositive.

CDR3 sequence: CASSEAYRALADTQYF. CDR3 sequence (DNA): TGTGCCAGCAGTGAAGCGTACAGGGCCCTGGCGGATACGCAGTATTTT. The gene calls are TRBV6-1 and TRBJ2-3; the D gene is possibly TRBD1 (6 bases). The germline V gene encodes CDR1 MNHNS and CDR2 SASEGT. This CDR3 has 16 residues. Trimming cost V 0 bases and J 6 bases, with 16 bases left between them.